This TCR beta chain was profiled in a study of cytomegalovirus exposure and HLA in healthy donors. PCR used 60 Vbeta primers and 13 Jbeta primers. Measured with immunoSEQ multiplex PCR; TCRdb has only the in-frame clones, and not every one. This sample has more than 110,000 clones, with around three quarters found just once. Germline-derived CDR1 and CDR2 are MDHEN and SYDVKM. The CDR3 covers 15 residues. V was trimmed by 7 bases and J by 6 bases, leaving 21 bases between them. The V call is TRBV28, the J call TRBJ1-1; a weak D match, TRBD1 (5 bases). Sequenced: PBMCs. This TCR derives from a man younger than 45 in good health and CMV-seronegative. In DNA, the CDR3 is TGTGCCAGCATTAAAGCGGGGGTGTCCGTACCTGAAGCTTTCTTT. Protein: CASIKAGVSVPEAFF.